These T cell receptor beta chains were read from a single sample in a study of siplizumab effects on memory and regulatory T cells. The antigens of these receptors remain unknown. This table comes from immunoSEQ multiplex PCR, and its TCRdb copy is limited to in-frame clones, with some not included. The sample lists over 7,500 clones; more than 35% were seen once. Specimen: CFSE-low (dividing) CD4+ T cells sorted from an allogeneic mixed lymphocyte reaction. These receptors were taken from a human donor in good health; the cells came from an allogeneic mixed lymphocyte reaction. CDR3s include the opening cysteine and the closing phenylalanine or tryptophan. A D gene is named only where the DNA matches it firmly. The size entry is marked missing in some rows and otherwise reads once, few, many or a size class.

size	V	D	J	DNA	CDR3
.	TRBV6-6	TRBD1	TRBJ1-5	TGTGCCAGCAGCGCTCAGGGGGCTTTGCAGCCCCAGCATTTT	CASSAQGALQPQHF
.	TRBV19	TRBD1	TRBJ1-4	TGTGCCAGTAGTATCACCGGGACAGGGGGTGGAAAACTGTTTTTT	CASSITGTGGGKLFF
.	TRBV5-1	.	TRBJ2-5	TGCGCCAGCAGCTTGGCCTCGATTGAAGAGACCCAGTACTTC	CASSLASIEETQYF
medium-sized	TRBV18	.	TRBJ1-4	TGTGCCAGCTCACCACGAGCAACTAATGAAAAACTGTTTTTT	CASSPRATNEKLFF
.	TRBV6-6	.	TRBJ1-1	TGTGCCAGCACCTCCTACGGGGGGGGTAAATTCACTGAAGCTTTCTTT	CASTSYGGGKFTEAFF
few	TRBV15	.	TRBJ2-7	TGTGCCACCAGCAGTCTTCGGACTCTTTCCGAGCAGTACTTC	CATSSLRTLSEQYF
.	TRBV6-5	.	TRBJ2-7	TGTGCCAGCAGTTACCGTGCCACCATATACGAGCAGTACTTC	CASSYRATIYEQYF
few	TRBV7-2	.	TRBJ2-3	TGTGCCAGCAGCCGACGGCGGGTCAACACAGATACGCAGTATTTT	CASSRRRVNTDTQYF
.	TRBV29-1	TRBD1	TRBJ2-5	TGCAGCGCCGGGGACAGGGTTGTGGAGACCCAGTACTTC	CSAGDRVVETQYF
.	TRBV5-1	TRBD2	TRBJ2-1	TGCGCCAGCAGCTTGGGGGTAAGAGGACTAGTGACGAACCCTGACAATGAGCAGTTCTTC	CASSLGVRGLVTNPDNEQFF
few	TRBV7-3	.	TRBJ1-2	TGTGCCAGCAGCCGTGGGTCTGGCTATGGCTACACCTTC	CASSRGSGYGYTF
few	TRBV25-1	TRBD1	TRBJ1-1	TGTGCCAGCAGTGATAACCAGGGGGTGCCAGCTTTCTTT	CASSDNQGVPAFF
.	TRBV11-2	.	TRBJ1-2	TGTGCCAGCAGCCCAGGGTTCGGCTATGGCTACACCTTC	CASSPGFGYGYTF
few	TRBV6-1	TRBD1	TRBJ1-2	TGTGCCAGCAGTCCCTATGCCGGGACAGATTCGGGCTACACCTTC	CASSPYAGTDSGYTF
few	TRBV10-1	TRBD1	TRBJ2-3	TGCGCCAGCAGTGAAGGACAGGGACATACGCAGTATTTT	CASSEGQGHTQYF
few	TRBV29-1	TRBD2	TRBJ2-7	TGCAGCGCCCAAGGCCCCGGGACTAGCGGGAGATTTGCCTACGAGCAGTACTTC	CSAQGPGTSGRFAYEQYF
few	TRBV5-4	.	TRBJ2-2	TGTGCCAGCAGCTTGGTAAGCGGATACACCGGGGAGCTGTTTTTT	CASSLVSGYTGELFF
.	TRBV7-3	.	TRBJ2-2	TGTGCCAGCAGCTTTAGTTCGTTCACCGGGGAGCTGTTTTTT	CASSFSSFTGELFF
.	TRBV11-2	.	TRBJ2-2	TGTGCCAGCAGCTTAATGCTCCCCGGGGAGCTGTTTTTT	CASSLMLPGELFF
few	TRBV6-5	TRBD2	TRBJ2-5	TGTGCCAGCAGACTTGGGACTAGCAGAGAGACCCAGTACTTC	CASRLGTSRETQYF
few	TRBV18	.	TRBJ1-1	TGTGCCAGCTCACCGGAGGGGGGGATACCCACCGGGGCTTTCTTT	CASSPEGGIPTGAFF
.	TRBV18	TRBD1	TRBJ1-4	TGTGCCAGCTCACGCCAGGGGGCCACTAATGAAAAACTGTTTTTT	CASSRQGATNEKLFF
large	TRBV28	.	TRBJ2-7	TGTGCCAGCTGGAACCGGGACTCCTACGAGCAGTACTTC	CASWNRDSYEQYF
few	TRBV5-1	TRBD2	TRBJ2-5	TGCGCCAGCAGCCCAGCGGGAGGCAAGGAGACCCAGTACTTC	CASSPAGGKETQYF
.	TRBV19	.	TRBJ1-6	TGTGCCAGTAGTAGGCCAGGCGTTTCACCCCTCCACTTT	CASSRPGVSPLHF
.	TRBV28	.	TRBJ2-7	TGTGCCAGCAGCGGTATCGGGACTGTCGAGGAGCAGTACTTC	CASSGIGTVEEQYF
medium-sized	TRBV6-4	.	TRBJ1-1	TGTGCCAGCCCCTGGCAAACTTTCTTT	CASPWQTFF
.	TRBV5-6	.	TRBJ1-5	TGTGCCAGCAGCTTGGCCAGAACCTTTCAGCCCCAGCATTTT	CASSLARTFQPQHF
few	TRBV7-9	.	TRBJ2-3	TGTGCCAGCAGCTCCGCGGGCACAGATACGCAGTATTTT	CASSSAGTDTQYF
medium-sized	TRBV7-3	TRBD2	TRBJ2-1	TGTGCCAGCAGCTTAGAACTAGCGGGAGTAGGAGGTGAGCAGTTCTTC	CASSLELAGVGGEQFF
.	TRBV11-2	TRBD1	TRBJ2-6	TGTGCCAGCAGCCAAACAGGGGGCGATTTATCTGGGGCCAACGTCCTGACTTTC	CASSQTGGDLSGANVLTF
medium-sized	TRBV5-1	TRBD1	TRBJ1-2	TGCGCCAGCAGCTACGGACAGGTCTATGGCTACACCTTC	CASSYGQVYGYTF
few	TRBV19	.	TRBJ2-1	TGTGCCAGTAGTATAGAAGGGGGTCAGTCGCAGTTCTTC	CASSIEGGQSQFF